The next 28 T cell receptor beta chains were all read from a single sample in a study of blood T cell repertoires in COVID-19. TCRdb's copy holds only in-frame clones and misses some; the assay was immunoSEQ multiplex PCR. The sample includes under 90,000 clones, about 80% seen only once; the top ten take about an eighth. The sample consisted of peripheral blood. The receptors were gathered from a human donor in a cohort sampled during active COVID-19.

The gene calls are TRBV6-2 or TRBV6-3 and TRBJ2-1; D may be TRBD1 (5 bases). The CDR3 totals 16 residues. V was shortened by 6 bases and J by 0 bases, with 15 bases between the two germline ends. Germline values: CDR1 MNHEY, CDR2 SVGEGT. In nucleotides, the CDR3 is TGTGCCAGCAGCACCCGACAGTCCCGCTCCTACAATGAGCAGTTCTTC. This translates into CASSTRQSRSYNEQFF.

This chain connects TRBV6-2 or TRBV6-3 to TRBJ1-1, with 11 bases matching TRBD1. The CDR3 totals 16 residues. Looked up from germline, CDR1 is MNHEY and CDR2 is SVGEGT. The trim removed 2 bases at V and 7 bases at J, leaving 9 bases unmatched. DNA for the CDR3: TGTGCCAGCAGTTACACCCCCGGGACAGGGGGGGATGAAGCTTTCTTT. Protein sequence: CASSYTPGTGGDEAFF.

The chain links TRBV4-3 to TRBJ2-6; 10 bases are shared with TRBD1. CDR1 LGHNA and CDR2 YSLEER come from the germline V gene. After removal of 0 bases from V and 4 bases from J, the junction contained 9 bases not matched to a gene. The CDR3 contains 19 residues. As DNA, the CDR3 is TGCGCCAGCAGCCAAGAGACAGGGGGCGCGCTATTCGGGGCCAACGTCCTGACTTTC. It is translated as CASSQETGGALFGANVLTF.

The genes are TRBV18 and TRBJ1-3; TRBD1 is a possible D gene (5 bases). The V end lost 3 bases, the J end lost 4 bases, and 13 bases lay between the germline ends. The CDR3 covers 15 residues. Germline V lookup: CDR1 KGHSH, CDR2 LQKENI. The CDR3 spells CASSPPGGVGNTIYF. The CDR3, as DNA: TGTGCCAGCTCACCCCCCGGAGGGGTCGGAAACACCATATATTTT.

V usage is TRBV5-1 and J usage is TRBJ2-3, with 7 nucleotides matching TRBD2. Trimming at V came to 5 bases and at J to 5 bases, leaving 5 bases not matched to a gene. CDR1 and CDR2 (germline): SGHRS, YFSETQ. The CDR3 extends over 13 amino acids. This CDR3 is CASRVGGRDTQYF. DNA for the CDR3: TGCGCCAGCAGAGTGGGGGGGAGAGATACGCAGTATTTT. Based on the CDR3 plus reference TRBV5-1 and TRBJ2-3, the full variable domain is KAGVTQTPRYLIKTRGQQVTLSCSPISGHRSVSWYQQTPGQGLQFLFEYFSETQRNKGNFPGRFSGRQFSNSRSEMNVSTLELGDSALYLCASRVGGRDTQYFGPGTRLTVL.

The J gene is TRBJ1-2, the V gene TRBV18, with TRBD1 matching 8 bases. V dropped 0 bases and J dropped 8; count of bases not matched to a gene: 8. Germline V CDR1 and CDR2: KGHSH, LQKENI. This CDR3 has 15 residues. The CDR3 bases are TGTGCCAGCTCACCACCAGGCAGGGGGCTCTTAGGCTACACCTTC. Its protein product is CASSPPGRGLLGYTF.

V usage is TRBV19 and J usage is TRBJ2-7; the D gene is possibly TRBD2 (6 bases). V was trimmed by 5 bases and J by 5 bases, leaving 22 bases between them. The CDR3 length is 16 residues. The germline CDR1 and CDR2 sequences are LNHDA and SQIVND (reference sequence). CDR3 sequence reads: CASSVFGEENGDEQYF. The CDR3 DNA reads TGTGCCAGTAGTGTCTTTGGGGAGGAAAATGGAGACGAGCAGTACTTC.

Here the CDR3 reads CASSPPLDTHYGYTF. The CDR3 DNA reads TGTGCCAGCTCACCACCGTTGGACACCCACTATGGCTACACCTTC. The chain carries TRBV18 and TRBJ1-2; a weak D match, TRBD1 (5 bases). The CDR3 sequence is 15 residues long. CDR1 KGHSH and CDR2 LQKENI come from the germline V gene. Trimming shortened V by 0 bases and J by 3 bases, and 11 bases separated the two germline ends.

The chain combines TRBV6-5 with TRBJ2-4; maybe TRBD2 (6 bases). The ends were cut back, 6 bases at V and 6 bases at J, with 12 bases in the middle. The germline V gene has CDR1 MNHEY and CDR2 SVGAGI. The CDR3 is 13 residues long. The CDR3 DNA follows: TGTGCCAGCAGCCTCCTCGGGGGAAACATTCAGTACTTC. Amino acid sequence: CASSLLGGNIQYF.

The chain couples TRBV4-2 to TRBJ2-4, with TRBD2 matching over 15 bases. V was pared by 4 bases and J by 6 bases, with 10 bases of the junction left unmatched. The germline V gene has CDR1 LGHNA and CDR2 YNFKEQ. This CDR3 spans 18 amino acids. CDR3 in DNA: TGTGCCAGCAGCCGAGAAGTTGGGACTAGCGGGAGGAGAAACATTCAGTACTTC. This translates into CASSREVGTSGRRNIQYF.

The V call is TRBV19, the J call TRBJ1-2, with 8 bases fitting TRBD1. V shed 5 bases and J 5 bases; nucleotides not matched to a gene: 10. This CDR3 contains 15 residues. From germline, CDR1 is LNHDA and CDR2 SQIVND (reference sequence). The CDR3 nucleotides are TGTGCCAGTAGTTCCCGGGACAGGATGCTATATGGCTACACCTTC. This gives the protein CASSSRDRMLYGYTF.

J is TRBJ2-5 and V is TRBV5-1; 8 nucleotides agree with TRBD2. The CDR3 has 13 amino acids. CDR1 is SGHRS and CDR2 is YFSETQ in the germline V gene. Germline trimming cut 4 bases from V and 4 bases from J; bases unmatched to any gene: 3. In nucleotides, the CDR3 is TGCGCCAGCAGCACCGGGGGGGTAGAGACCCAGTACTTC. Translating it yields CASSTGGVETQYF.

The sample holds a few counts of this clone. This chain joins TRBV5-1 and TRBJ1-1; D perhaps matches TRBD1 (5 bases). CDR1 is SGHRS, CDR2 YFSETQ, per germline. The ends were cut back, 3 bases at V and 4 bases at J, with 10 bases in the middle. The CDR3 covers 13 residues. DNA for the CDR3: TGCGCCAGCAGCTCCGCAGGGCTCACTGAAGCTTTCTTT. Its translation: CASSSAGLTEAFF.

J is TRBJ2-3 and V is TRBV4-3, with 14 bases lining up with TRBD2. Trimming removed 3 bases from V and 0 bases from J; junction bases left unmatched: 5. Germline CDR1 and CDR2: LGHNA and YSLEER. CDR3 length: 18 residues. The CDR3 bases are TGCGCCAGCAGCCATTCCCGACTAGCGGGGGGGAGCACAGATACGCAGTATTTT. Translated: CASSHSRLAGGSTDTQYF.

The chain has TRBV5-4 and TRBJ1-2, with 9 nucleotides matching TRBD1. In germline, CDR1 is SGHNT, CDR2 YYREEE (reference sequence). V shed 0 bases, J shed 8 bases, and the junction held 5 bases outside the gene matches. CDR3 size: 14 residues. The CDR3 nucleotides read TGTGCCAGCAGCTTGGGACAGGGGGTAGGAGGCTACACCTTC. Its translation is CASSLGQGVGGYTF.

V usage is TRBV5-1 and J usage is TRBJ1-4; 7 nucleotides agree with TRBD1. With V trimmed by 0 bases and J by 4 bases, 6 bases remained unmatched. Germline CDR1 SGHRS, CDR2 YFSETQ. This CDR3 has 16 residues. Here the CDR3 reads CASSLAPTGSNEKLFF. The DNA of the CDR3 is TGCGCCAGCAGCTTGGCCCCGACAGGGAGTAATGAAAAACTGTTTTTT.

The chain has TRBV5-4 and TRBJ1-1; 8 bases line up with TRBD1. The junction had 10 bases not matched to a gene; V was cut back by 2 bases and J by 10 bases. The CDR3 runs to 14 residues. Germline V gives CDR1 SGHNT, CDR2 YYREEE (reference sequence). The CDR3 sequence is CASSLGTGSFRAFF. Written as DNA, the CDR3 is TGTGCCAGCAGCTTAGGGACAGGTTCATTTAGAGCTTTCTTT.

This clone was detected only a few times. In DNA form, the CDR3 reads TGTGCCAGCAGCCGCCCAACAGGGGCGGGCACCGGGGAGCTGTTTTTT. Amino acids: CASSRPTGAGTGELFF. This sequence joins TRBV3-1 (or the pseudogene TRBV3-2) and TRBJ2-2; 7 positions agree with TRBD1. With V trimmed by 4 bases and J by 4 bases, 9 bases remained unmatched. Germline loops: CDR1 LGHDT, CDR2 YNNKEL (reference sequence). This CDR3 spans 16 amino acids.

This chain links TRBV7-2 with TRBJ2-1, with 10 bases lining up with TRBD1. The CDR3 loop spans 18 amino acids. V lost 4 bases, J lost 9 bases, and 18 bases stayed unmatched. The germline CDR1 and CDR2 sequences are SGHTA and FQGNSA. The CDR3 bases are TGTGCCAGCAGCTCCCCGGAACTTGGACAGGGGGGGTGGGGTGAGCAGTTCTTC. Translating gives CASSSPELGQGGWGEQFF. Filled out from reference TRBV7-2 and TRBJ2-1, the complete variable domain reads GAGVSQSPSNKVTEKGKDVELRCDPISGHTALYWYRQSLGQGLEFLIYFQGNSAPDKSGLPSDRFSAERTGGSVSTLTIQRTQQEDSAVYLCASSSPELGQGGWGEQFFGPGTRLTVL.

CDR3 amino acids: CASSSGRETQYF. DNA for the CDR3: TGTGCCAGCAGTTCAGGGCGAGAGACCCAGTACTTC. The chain uses TRBV12-3 or TRBV12-4 and TRBJ2-5; TRBD1 is a possible D gene (5 bases). The CDR3 runs to 12 residues. V shed 4 bases and J shed 4 bases, with 7 bases lying between them.

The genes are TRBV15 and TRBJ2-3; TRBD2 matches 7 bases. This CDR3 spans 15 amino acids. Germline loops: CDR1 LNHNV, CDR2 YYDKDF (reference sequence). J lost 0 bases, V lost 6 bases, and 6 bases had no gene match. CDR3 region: CATRTWGGSTDTQYF. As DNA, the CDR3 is TGTGCCACCAGGACCTGGGGGGGTAGCACAGATACGCAGTATTTT.

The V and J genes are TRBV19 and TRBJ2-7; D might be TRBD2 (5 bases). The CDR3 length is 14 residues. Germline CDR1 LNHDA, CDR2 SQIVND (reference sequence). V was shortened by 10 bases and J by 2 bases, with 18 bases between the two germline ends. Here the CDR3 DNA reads TGTGCCACCCTCTCCGGGGAACCCCCCTACGAGCAGTACTTC. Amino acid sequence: CATLSGEPPYEQYF. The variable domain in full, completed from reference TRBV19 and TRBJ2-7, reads DGGITQSPKYLFRKEGQNVTLSCEQNLNHDAMYWYRQDPGQGLRLIYYSQIVNDFQKGDIAEGYSVSREKKESFPLTVTSAQKNPTAFYLCATLSGEPPYEQYFGPGTRLTVT.

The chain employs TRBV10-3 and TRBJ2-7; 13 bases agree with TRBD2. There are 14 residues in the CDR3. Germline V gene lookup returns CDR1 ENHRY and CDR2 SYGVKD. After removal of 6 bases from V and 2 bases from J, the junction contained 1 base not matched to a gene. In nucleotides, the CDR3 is TGTGCCATCAGCGGGACTAGCGGGACCTACGAGCAGTACTTC. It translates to CAISGTSGTYEQYF.

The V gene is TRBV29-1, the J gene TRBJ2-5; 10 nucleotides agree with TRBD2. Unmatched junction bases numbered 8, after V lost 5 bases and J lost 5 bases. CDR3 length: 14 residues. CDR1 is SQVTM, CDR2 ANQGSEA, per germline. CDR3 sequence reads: CSVLASGRLETQYF. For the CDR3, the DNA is TGCAGCGTTTTAGCTAGCGGGAGATTGGAGACCCAGTACTTC.

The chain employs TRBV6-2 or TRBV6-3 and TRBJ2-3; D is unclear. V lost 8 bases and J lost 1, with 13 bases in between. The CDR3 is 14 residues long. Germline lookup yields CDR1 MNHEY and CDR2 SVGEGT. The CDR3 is CASCRDSRTDTQYF. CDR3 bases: TGTGCCAGCTGCCGCGACTCACGCACAGATACGCAGTATTTT.

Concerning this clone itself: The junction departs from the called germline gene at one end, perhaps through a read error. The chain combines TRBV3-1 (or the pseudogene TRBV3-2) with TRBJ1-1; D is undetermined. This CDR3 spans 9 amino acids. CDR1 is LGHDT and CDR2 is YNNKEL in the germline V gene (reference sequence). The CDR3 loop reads CASSQDPGF. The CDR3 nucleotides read TGTGCCAGCAGCCAAGATCCAGGTTTT.

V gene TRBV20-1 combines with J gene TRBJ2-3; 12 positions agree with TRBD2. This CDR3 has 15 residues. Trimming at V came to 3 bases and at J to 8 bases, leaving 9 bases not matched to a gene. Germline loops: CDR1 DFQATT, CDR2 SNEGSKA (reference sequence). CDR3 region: CSASLSSGGAGTQYF. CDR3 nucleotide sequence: TGCAGTGCTAGTCTTTCTAGCGGGGGGGCCGGTACGCAGTATTTT.

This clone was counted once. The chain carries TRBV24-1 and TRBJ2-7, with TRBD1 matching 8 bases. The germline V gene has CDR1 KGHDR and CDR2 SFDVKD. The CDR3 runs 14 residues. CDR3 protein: CAPKSRDRTYEQYV. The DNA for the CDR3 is TGTGCACCTAAGAGTCGGGACAGGACCTACGAGCAGTACGTC.